This T cell receptor (beta chain) was documented in a study of blood T cell repertoires in COVID-19. The CDR3 is 18 residues long. Germline values: CDR1 SGHRS, CDR2 YFSETQ. J lost 3 bases, V lost 0 bases, and 12 bases had no gene match. Per the authors' pipeline: Scientists estimated how many nucleated cells there were by amplifying reference gene primers. TCRdb's table, derived via immunoSEQ multiplex PCR, lists solely in-frame clones and lacks some. V and J calls and clone size are those listed in that table; D and trimming were worked out from the DNA. The sample gives fewer than 400,000 clones, roughly 88% of which show up once; 2.5% to 3% is in the top ten.

This sequence was found in a woman in her twenties or thirties with COVID-19, enrolled during active disease. Sequenced material: peripheral blood. The chain combines TRBV5-1 with TRBJ2-7, with 10 bases aligning to TRBD1. The CDR3 is CASSLAPGTGERIYEQYF. Written as DNA, the CDR3 is TGCGCCAGCAGCTTGGCCCCTGGGACAGGGGAGAGGATCTACGAGCAGTACTTC. Supplemented by reference TRBV5-1 and TRBJ2-7, the full variable domain reads KAGVTQTPRYLIKTRGQQVTLSCSPISGHRSVSWYQQTPGQGLQFLFEYFSETQRNKGNFPGRFSGRQFSNSRSEMNVSTLELGDSALYLCASSLAPGTGERIYEQYFGPGTRLTVT.